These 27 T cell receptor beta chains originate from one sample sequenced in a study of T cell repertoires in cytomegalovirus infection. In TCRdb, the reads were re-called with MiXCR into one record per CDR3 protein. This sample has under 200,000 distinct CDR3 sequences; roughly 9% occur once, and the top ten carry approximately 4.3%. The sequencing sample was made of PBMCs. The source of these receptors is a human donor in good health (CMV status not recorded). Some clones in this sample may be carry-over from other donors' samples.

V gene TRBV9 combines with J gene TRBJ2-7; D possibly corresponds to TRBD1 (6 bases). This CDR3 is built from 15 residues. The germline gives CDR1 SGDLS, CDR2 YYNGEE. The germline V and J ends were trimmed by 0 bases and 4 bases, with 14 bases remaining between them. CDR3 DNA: TGTGCCAGCAGCGTAGGTGGGGGCAAGTCTTACGAGCAGTACTTC. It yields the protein CASSVGGGKSYEQYF.

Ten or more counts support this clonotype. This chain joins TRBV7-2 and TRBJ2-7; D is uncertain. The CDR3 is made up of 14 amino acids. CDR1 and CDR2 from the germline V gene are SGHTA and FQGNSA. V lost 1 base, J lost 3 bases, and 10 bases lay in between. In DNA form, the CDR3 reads TGTGCCAGCAGCTTAGGACCAGCTAACTACGAGCAGTACTTC. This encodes CASSLGPANYEQYF. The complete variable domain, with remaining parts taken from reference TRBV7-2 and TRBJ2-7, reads GAGVSQSPSNKVTEKGKDVELRCDPISGHTALYWYRQSLGQGLEFLIYFQGNSAPDKSGLPSDRFSAERTGGSVSTLTIQRTQQEDSAVYLCASSLGPANYEQYFGPGTRLTVT.

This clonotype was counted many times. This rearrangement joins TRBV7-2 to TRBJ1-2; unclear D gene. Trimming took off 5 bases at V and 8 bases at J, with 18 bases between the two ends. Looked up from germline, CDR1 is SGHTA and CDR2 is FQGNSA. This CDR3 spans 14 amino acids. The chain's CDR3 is CASSPAVPTSGYTF. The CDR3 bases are TGTGCCAGCAGCCCTGCCGTCCCGACGAGCGGCTACACCTTC.

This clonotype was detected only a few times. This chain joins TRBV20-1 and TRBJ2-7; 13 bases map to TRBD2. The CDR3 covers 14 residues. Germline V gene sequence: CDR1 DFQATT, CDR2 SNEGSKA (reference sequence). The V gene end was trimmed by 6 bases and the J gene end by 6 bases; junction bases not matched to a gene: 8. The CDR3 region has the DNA TGCAGTGCCCTACCTGGACTAGCGGGAGTCGAGCAGTACTTC. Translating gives CSALPGLAGVEQYF.

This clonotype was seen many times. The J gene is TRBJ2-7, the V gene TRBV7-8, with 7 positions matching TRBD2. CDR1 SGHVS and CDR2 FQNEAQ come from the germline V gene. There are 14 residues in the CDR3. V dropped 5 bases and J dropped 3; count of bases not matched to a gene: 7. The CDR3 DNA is TGTGCCAGCAGCATTCTAGCGGCTGACTACGAGCAGTACTTC. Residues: CASSILAADYEQYF.

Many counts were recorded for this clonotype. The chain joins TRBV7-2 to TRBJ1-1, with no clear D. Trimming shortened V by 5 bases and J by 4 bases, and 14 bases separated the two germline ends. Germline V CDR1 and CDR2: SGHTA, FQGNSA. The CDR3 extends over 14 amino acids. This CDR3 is CASSLSGQATEAFF. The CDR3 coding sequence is TGTGCCAGCAGCCTGTCGGGCCAAGCCACTGAAGCTTTCTTT.

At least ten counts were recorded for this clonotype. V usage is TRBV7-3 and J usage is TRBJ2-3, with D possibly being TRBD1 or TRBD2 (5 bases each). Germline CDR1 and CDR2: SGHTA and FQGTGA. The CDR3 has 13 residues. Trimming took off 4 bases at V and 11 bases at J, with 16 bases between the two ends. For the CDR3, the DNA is TGTGCCAGCAGCTCCCCAGGGACCCGAGAGCAGTATTTT. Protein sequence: CASSSPGTREQYF.

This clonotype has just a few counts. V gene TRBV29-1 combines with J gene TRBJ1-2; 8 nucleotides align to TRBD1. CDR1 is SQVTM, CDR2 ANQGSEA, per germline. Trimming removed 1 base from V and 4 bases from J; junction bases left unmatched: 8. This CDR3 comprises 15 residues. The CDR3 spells CSVEGPDRVGYGYTF. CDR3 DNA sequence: TGCAGCGTTGAAGGACCGGACAGGGTTGGCTATGGCTACACCTTC.

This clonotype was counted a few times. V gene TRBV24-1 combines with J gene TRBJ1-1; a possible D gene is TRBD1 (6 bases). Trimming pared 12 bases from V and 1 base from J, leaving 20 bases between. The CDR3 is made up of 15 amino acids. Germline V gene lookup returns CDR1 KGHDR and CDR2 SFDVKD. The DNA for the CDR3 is TGTGCCTCCTCCCCGAGCACAGGGAAGAACACTGAAGCTTTCTTT. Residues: CASSPSTGKNTEAFF.

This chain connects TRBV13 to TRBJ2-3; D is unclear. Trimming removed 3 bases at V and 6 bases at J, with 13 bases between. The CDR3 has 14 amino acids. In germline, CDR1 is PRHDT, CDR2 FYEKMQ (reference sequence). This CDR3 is CASSFPGFGDTQYF. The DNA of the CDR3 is TGTGCCAGCAGCTTCCCTGGATTCGGGGATACGCAGTATTTT.

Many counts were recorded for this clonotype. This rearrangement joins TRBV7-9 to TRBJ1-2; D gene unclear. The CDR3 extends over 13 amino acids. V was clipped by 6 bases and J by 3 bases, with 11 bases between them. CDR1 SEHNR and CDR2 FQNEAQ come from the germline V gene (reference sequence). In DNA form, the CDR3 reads TGTGCCAGCAGTACCATTAACTACTATGGCTACACCTTC. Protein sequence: CASSTINYYGYTF.

The CDR3 sequence is CASSPGAGGETQYF. The CDR3 coding sequence is TGTGCCAGCAGCCCGGGGGCAGGTGGGGAGACCCAGTACTTC. The J gene is TRBJ2-5, the V gene TRBV5-4; the D gene could be TRBD1 or TRBD2 (6 bases each). Germline CDR1 is SGHNT and CDR2 is YYREEE (reference sequence). V was clipped by 4 bases and J by 5 bases, with 15 bases between them. This CDR3 has 14 residues.

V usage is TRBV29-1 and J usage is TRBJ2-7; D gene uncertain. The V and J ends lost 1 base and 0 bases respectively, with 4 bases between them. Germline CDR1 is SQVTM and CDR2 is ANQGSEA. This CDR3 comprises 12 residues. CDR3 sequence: CSVEVDSYEQYF. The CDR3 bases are TGCAGCGTTGAAGTCGACTCCTACGAGCAGTACTTC.

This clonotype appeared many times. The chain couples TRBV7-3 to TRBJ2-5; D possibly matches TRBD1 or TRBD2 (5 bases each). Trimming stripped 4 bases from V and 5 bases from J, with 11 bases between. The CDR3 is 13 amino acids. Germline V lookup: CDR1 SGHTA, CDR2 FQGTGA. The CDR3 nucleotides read TGTGCCAGCAGCTCCGGGACGATGGAGACCCAGTACTTC. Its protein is CASSSGTMETQYF.

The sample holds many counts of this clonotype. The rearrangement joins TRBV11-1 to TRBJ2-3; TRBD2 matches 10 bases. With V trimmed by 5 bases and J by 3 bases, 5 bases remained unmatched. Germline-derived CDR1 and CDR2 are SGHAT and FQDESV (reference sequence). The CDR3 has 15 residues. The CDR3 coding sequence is TGTGCCAGCAGCCGCGGACTAGCGGAAACAGATACGCAGTATTTT. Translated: CASSRGLAETDTQYF.

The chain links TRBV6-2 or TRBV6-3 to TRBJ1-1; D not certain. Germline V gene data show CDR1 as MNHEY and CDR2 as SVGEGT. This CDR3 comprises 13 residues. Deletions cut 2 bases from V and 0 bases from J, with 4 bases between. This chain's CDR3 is CASSYSLNTEAFF. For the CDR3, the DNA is TGTGCCAGCAGTTACAGTTTGAACACTGAAGCTTTCTTT.

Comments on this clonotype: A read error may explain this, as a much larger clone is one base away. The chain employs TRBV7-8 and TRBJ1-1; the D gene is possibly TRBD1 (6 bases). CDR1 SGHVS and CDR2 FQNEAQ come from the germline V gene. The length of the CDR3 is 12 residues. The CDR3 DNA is TGTGTCAGCAGCATCGACAGGTTTGAAGCTTTCTTT. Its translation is CVSSIDRFEAFF.

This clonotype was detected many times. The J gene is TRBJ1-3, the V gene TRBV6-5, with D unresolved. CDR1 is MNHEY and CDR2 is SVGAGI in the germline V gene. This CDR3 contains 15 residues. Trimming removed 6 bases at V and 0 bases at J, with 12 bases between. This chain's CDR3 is CASSSTAASGNTIYF. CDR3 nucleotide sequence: TGTGCCAGCAGCTCGACGGCCGCCTCTGGAAACACCATATATTTT.

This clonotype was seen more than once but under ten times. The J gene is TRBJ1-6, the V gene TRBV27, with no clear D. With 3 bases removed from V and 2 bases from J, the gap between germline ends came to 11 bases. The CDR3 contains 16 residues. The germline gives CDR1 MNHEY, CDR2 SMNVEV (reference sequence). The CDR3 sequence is CASSFDWTAYNSPLHF. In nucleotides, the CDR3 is TGTGCCAGCAGTTTTGATTGGACGGCCTATAATTCACCCCTCCACTTT.

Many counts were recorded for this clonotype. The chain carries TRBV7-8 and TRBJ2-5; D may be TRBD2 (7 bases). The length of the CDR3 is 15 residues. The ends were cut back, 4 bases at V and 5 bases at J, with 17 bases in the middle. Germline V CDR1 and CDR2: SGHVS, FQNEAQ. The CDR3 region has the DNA TGTGCCAGCAGCTGGGGGGTGGGGGGGCACGAGACCCAGTACTTC. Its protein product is CASSWGVGGHETQYF.

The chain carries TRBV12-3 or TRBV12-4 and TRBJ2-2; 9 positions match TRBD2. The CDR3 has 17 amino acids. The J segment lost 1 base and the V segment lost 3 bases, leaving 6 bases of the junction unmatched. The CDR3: CASSFRLAGMNTGELFF. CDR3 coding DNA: TGTGCCAGCAGTTTTCGGCTAGCGGGAATGAACACCGGGGAGCTGTTTTTT.

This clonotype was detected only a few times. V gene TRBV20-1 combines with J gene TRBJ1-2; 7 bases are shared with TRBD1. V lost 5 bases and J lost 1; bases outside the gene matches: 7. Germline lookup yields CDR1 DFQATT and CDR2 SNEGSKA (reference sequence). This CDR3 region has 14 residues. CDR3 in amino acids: CSAGMDRLNYGYTF. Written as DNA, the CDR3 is TGCAGTGCTGGTATGGACAGGCTTAACTATGGCTACACCTTC.

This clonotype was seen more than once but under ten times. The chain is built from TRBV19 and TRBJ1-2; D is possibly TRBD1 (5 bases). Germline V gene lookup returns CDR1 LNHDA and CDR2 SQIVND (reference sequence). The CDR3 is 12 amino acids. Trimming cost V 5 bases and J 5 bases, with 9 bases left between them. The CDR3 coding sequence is TGTGCCAGTAGTGGGGACGAGTATGGCTACACCTTC. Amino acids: CASSGDEYGYTF.

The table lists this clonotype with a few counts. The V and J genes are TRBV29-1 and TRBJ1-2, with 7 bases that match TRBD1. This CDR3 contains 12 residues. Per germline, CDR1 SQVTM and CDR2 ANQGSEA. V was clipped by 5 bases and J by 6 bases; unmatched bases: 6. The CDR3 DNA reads TGCAGCGTTTCCGGGACAGCAAATGGCTACACCTTC. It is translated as CSVSGTANGYTF.

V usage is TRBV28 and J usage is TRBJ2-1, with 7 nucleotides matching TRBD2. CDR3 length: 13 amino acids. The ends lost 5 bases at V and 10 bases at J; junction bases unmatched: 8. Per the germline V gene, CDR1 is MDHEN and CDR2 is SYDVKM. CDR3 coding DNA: TGTGCCAGCAGTACCCGCTCGCGGGGGGAGCAGTTCTTC. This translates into CASSTRSRGEQFF. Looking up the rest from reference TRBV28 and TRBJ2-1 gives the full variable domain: DVKVTQSSRYLVKRTGEKVFLECVQDMDHENMFWYRQDPGLGLRLIYFSYDVKMKEKGDIPEGYSVSREKKERFSLILESASTNQTSMYLCASSTRSRGEQFFGPGTRLTVL.

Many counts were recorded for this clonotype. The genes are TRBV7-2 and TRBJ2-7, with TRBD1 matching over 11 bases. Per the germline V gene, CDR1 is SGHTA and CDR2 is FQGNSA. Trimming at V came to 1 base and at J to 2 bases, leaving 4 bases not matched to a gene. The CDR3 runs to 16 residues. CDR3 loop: CASSLGGGQGAYEQYF. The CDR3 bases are TGTGCCAGCAGCTTAGGGGGGGGACAGGGGGCCTACGAGCAGTACTTC.

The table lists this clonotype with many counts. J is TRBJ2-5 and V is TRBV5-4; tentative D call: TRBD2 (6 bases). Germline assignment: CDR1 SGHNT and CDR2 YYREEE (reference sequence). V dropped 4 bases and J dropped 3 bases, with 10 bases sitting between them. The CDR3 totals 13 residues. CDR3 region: CASSGSGEETQYF. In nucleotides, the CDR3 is TGTGCCAGCAGCGGTAGCGGTGAAGAGACCCAGTACTTC.